This TCR beta chain was profiled in a study of T cell repertoires in cytomegalovirus infection. Study-wide background: Both CMV infection and a matching HLA type were indicated by public TCR beta signatures.

The length of the CDR3 is 15 residues. Trimming cost V 8 bases and J 1 base; bases outside gene matches: 6. Germline loops: CDR1 MNHEY, CDR2 SMNVEV (reference sequence). TCRdb re-analysed the reads in MiXCR, keeping a single row per CDR3 protein. The sample has roughly 760,000 distinct CDR3 sequences; 35% to 45% are singletons. This sequence was found in a human donor in good health (CMV status not recorded). Some clones in this sample may be carry-over from other donors' samples. The chain links TRBV27 to TRBJ1-1; 11 bases fit TRBD1. Sample: PBMCs. The CDR3 bases are TGTGCCAGCGGAACGGACAGGGGGCCGAACACTGAAGCTTTCTTT. It translates to CASGTDRGPNTEAFF.